This T cell receptor (beta chain) appears in the sequencing data of a study of Ad26.COV2.S vaccination and SARS-CoV-2 variants. Stated treatment: about 20 received Ad26.COV2.S at low or high dose, single or two shots; 5 received placebo; per-sample allocation not given. All samples were drawn on day 63, counting from the first vaccine or placebo injection. Expression of Wuhan-strain SARS-CoV-2 spike came from the Ad26 vector that formed the vaccine. Germline V gives CDR1 LGHNA, CDR2 YSLEER. CDR3 length: 15 amino acids. V lost 1 base, J lost 2 bases, and 4 bases stayed unmatched. The repertoire was sequenced with immunoSEQ multiplex PCR; TCRdb's copy has only in-frame clones and lacks some. The sample records roughly 350,000 clones, around 90% being singletons.

This clonotype was sampled from a person aged 18-65 years who received the Ad26.COV2.S COVID-19 vaccine or a placebo. Sample: peripheral blood, taken in a trial of Ad26.COV2.S vaccine versus placebo. The rearrangement joins TRBV4-3 to TRBJ2-5; 7 nucleotides match TRBD1. The CDR3 protein is CASSQGGRGQETQYF. The CDR3 coding sequence is TGCGCCAGCAGCCAAGGGGGCAGGGGGCAAGAGACCCAGTACTTC.